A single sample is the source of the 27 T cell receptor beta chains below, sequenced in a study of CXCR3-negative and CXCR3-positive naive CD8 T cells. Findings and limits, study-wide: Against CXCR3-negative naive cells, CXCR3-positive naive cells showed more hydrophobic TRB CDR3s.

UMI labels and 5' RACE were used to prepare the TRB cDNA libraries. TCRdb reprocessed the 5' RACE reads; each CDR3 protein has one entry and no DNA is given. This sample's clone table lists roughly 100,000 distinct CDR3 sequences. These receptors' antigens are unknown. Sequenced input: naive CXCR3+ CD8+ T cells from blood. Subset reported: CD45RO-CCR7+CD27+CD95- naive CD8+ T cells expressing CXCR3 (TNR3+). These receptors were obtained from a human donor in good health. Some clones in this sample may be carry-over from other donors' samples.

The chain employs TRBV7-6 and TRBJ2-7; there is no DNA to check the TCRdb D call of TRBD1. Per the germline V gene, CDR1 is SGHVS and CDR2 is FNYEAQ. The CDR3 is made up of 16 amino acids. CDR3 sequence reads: CASSLEGDRGDYEQYF.

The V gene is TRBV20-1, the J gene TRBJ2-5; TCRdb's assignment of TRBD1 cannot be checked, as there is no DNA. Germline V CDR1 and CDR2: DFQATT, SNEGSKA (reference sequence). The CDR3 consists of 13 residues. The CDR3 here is CSARDGRRETQYF.

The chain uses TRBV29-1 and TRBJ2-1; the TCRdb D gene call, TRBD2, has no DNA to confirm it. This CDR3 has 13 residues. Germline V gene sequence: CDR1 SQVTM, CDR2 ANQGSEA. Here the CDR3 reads CSETSGRYNEQFF.

CDR3 sequence: CASSYSIASTDTQYF. This sequence joins TRBV6-5 and TRBJ2-3. The germline gives CDR1 MNHEY, CDR2 SVGAGI. CDR3 length: 15 residues.

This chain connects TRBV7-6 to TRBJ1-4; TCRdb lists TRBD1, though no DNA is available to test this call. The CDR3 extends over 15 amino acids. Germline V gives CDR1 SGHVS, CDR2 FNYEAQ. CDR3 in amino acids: CASSFSGTTNEKLFF.

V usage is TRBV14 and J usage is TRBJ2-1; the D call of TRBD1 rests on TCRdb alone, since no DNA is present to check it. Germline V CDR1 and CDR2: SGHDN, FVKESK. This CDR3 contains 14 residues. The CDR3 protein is CASSRLTGTNEQFF.

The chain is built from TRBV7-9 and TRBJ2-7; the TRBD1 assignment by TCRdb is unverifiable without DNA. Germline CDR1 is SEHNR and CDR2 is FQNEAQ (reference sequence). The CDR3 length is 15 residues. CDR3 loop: CASSLRTGGSYEQYF.

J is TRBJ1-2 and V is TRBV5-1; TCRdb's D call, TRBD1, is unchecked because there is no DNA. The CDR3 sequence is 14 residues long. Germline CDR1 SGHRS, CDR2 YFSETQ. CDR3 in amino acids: CASSSGTGDYGYTF.

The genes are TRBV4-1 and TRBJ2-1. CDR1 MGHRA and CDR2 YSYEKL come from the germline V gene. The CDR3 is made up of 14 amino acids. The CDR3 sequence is CASSHSISYNEQFF.

The CDR3: CASSYDGETQYF. The rearrangement links TRBV6-5 to TRBJ2-5. There are 12 residues in the CDR3. In germline, CDR1 is MNHEY, CDR2 SVGAGI.

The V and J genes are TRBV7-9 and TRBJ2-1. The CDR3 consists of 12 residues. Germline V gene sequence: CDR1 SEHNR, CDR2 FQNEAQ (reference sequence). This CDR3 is CASRLGYNEHFF.

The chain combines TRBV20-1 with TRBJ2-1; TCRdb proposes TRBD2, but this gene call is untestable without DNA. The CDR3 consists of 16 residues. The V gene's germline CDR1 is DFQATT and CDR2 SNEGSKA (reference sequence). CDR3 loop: CSANGVGGPSYNEQFF.

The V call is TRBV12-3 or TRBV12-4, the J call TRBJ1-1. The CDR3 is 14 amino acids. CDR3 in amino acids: CASSHPFGDTEAFF.

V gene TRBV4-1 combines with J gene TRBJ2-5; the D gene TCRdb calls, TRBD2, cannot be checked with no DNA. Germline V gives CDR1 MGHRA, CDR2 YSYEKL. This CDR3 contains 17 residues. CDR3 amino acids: CASSQMTSGDTQETQYF.

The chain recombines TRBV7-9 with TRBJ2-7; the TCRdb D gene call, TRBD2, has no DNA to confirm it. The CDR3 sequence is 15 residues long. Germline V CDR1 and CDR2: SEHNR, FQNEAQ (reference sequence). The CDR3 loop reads CASSRTGLTYYEQYF.

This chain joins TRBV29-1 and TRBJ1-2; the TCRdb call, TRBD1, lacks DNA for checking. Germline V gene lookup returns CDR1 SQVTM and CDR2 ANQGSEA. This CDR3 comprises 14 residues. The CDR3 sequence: CSVEGGGAGYGYTF.

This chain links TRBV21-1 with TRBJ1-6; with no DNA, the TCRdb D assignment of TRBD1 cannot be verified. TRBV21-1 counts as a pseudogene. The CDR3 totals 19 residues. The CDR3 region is CASCMCGTGLIRMNSPLHF.

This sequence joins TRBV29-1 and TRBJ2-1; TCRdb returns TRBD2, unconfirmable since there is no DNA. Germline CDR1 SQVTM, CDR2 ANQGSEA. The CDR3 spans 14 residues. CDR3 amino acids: CSVEDRPPRTEQFF.

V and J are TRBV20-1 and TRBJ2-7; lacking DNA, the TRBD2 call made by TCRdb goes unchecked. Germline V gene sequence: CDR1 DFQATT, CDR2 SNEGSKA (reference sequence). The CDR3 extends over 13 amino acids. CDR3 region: CSARARLASEQYF.

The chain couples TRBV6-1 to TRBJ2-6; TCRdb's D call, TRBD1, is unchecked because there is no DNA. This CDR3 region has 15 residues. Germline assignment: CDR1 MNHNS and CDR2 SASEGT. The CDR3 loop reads CASSWGPSGANVLTF.

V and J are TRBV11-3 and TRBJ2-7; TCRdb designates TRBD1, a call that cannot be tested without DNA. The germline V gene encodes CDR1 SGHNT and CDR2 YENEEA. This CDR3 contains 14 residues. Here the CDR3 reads CASSLGRGRDEQYF.

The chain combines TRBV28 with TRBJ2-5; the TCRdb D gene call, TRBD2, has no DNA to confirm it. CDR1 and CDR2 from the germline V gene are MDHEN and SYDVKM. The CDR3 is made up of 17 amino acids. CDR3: CASSLMGTSGILETQYF.

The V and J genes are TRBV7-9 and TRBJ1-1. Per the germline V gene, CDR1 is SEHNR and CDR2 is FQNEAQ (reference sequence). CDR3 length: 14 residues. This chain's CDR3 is CATTPGGPSTEAFF. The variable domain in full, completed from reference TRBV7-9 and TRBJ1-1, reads DTGVSQNPRHKITKRGQNVTFRCDPISEHNRLYWYRQTLGQGPEFLTYFQNEAQLEKSRLLSDRFSAERPKGSFSTLEIQRTEQGDSAMYLCATTPGGPSTEAFFGQGTRLTVV.

The CDR3: CRVLRPGQGLRKLFF. This sequence joins TRBV29-1 and TRBJ1-4; TCRdb reports TRBD1, a call that lacks DNA to check it against. This CDR3 has 15 amino acids. CDR1 and CDR2 (germline): SQVTM, ANQGSEA.

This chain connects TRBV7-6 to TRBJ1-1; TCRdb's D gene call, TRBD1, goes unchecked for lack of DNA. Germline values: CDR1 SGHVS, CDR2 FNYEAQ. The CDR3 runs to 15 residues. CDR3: CASSSTQTGYTEAFF.

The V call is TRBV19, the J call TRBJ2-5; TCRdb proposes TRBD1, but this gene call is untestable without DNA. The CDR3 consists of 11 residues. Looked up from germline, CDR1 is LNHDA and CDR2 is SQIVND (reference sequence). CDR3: CASRFGDDQYF.

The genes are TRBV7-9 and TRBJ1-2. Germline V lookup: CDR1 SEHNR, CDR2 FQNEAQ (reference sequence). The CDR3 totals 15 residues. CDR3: CASSWRQIENYGYTF.